This T cell receptor (beta chain) is from a study of blood T cell repertoires in COVID-19 (dated by TCRdb to about 2020). Describing the broader study: Collaborator samples came from the United States, Italy and Spain and covered acute and convalescent phases of COVID-19. A freely available public database, intended as a resource for researchers studying the immune response to SARS-CoV-2, is where the repertoires were released. A de-identified subject ID, COVID-19 status, age in years and sex were almost always included in the sample metadata. Where available, HLA class I and class II types were taken from metadata supplied by the sample provider and were not determined by assay-based typing. The dataset comprised deeply sampled blood TCRbeta repertoires from subjects exposed to, actively infected with, or recovered from COVID-19. The samples were drawn from the first 160 participants of the ongoing ImmuneRACE study and from some 1,300 subjects provided by 6 global collaborators. The material from the prospective study consisted of cDNA or gDNA derived from T cells, B-cell-depleted T cells, or PBMCs.

Collaborating institutions collected whole blood in K2EDTA tubes following their own protocols. For TCRbeta analysis, collaborators shipped samples in one of three forms: frozen whole blood, isolated PBMCs, or DNA extracted from either of those sample types. The immunoSEQ Assay, a bias-controlled multiplex PCR, was used to amplify TCRbeta CDR3 regions from genomic DNA. The source study handled its data this way. Nucleated cell counts per sample were estimated from amplification of reference gene primers within the assay. Sequence reads were collapsed and filtered to measure the absolute abundance of every unique TCRbeta CDR3 rearrangement. For each sample, productive Simpson clonality was calculated as the square root of Simpson's diversity index across productive rearrangements. Entries here come from immuneACCESS through TCRdb and include only in-frame sequences with V and J called. Some clones fail to appear in such tables; in the studies checked, an unresolved V gene covers under half of the shortfall, and the cause of the remainder is unknown. That table gives V, J and clone size, and the DNA gave D and trimming. The sample table contains more than 45,000 clones; only one count was recorded for 65% to 85% of them. The ten largest clones represent about a sixth of the sample.

A remark on this clone: This receptor's antigen is unknown. Base quality data are lacking; no much larger clone is found one base away.

On the study overall, not on this receptor specifically: How much clinical and demographic metadata was included differed by source and by participant, and the metadata was provided uncurated.

CDR1 and CDR2, per the germline V gene (reference sequence), are MNHEY and SMNVEV. The CDR3 spans 17 residues, from the cysteine through the phenylalanine. The read is trimmed to its CDR3 DNA, 51 bases read in frame from base 1. V is reduced by 2 bases and J by 4 bases, leaving a spacing of 20 bases between them. The rearranged chain carries TRBV27 and TRBJ1-1; a weak D assignment points to TRBD1 (6 bases agree). The specimen was peripheral blood. The clonotype was recovered from a man aged 35 to 55 with acute or convalescent COVID-19. In nucleotide form, the sequence is TGTGCCAGCAGTTTAAAACCGGCAGGGGCAGGCGTCACTGAAGCTTTCTTT. The resulting protein is CASSLKPAGAGVTEAFF.